This TCR beta chain was found in a study of radiotherapy plus CTLA-4 blockade in lung cancer (dated by TCRdb to the late 2010s). Notes on the research overall: Objective responses were observed in approximately 18% of enrolled patients, and disease control was achieved in approximately 29%.

Of note for this clone: It has no known antigen specificity. Base qualities are not recorded, but no much larger clone differs from it by a single base.

Preparation of the library involved the immunoSEQ multiplex PCR assay. Held by TCRdb, this immuneACCESS table contains in-frame sequences only and omits some clones. Under half of the omission traces to an unresolved V gene where checked; the cause of the rest is unknown. The sample profile shows roughly 110,000 clones; 81% of them were found once. 3.3% of the sample lies in the top ten. V is reduced by 1 base and J by 0 bases, leaving a spacing of 10 bases between them. The CDR3 sequence holds 15 residues, the cysteine and phenylalanine included. The sequence is cut down to CDR3 DNA, 45 bases in frame from base 1. The CDR1 and CDR2 encoded by the germline V gene are MDHEN and SYDVKM. Focal radiation therapy combined with CTLA-4 blockade (ipilimumab) was tested in patients with chemo-refractory metastatic non-small-cell lung cancer. Results and caveats for the whole study, not just this receptor: Increased serum interferon-beta after radiation, together with early dynamic changes in blood T cell clones, were reported to be the strongest predictors of response. After treatment with radiotherapy and ipilimumab, TCR clones that came from tumors expanded in the peripheral blood.

The sequence is built from TRBV28 and TRBJ2-7, with the D call tentatively TRBD1 or TRBD2, each fitting 6 bases. The sequenced sample was peripheral blood, obtained from a patient treated with radiotherapy plus ipilimumab. The sequence derives from a human donor with non-small cell lung cancer that progressed on radiotherapy plus ipilimumab. Some clones in this sample may be carry-over from other donors' samples. The CDR3 region has the sequence CASSLFGGRSYEQYF. The base sequence is TGTGCCAGCAGTTTATTTGGGGGGCGCTCCTACGAGCAGTACTTC.